Below are 2 T cell receptor beta chains sequenced from a single sample in a study of tumor-infiltrating lymphocytes in primary liver carcinoma. From 400 to 500 ng total RNA, TCR beta cDNA was generated with a primer in the constant region. Three nested multiplex PCR rounds of slightly modified ARM-PCR generated TCR beta libraries. PCR rounds one and two used TRBV1-TRBV30 forward primers with a C-beta reverse primer for around 9 cycles each. TCRdb recomputed calls from the multiplex PCR reads with MiXCR, one row per CDR3 protein. The sample contains about 130,000 distinct CDR3 sequences, roughly three fifths of which appear only once. Unsorted bulk tissue (roughly 18-32 mg) underwent RNA and DNA co-extraction. The specimen sequenced was liver tumor tissue from sampling region 3. Subset noted: tumor region T3, left-lateral pole. These receptors were obtained from a woman aged 55-70 years with primary liver carcinoma and hepatitis B virus infection.

To note about this clonotype: A much more abundant neighbour one base away suggests this may be a read error. The V call is TRBV24-1, the J call TRBJ2-4; D gene uncertain. The CDR3 is 15 residues long. Germline values: CDR1 KGHDR, CDR2 SFDVKD. The CDR3 loop is CANSDSQIAKNIQYF. CDR3 in DNA: TGTGCCAACAGTGATTCACAGATAGCCAAAAACATTCAGTACTTC.

This clonotype was detected many times. This sequence joins TRBV29-1 and TRBJ2-7; 9 nucleotides line up with TRBD1. The J segment lost 4 bases and the V segment lost 6 bases, leaving 13 bases of the junction unmatched. This CDR3 comprises 15 residues. Looked up from germline, CDR1 is SQVTM and CDR2 is ANQGSEA. CDR3: CSVQTGTGFVYEQYF. CDR3 nucleotides: TGCAGCGTCCAAACCGGGACAGGGTTTGTTTACGAGCAGTACTTC.